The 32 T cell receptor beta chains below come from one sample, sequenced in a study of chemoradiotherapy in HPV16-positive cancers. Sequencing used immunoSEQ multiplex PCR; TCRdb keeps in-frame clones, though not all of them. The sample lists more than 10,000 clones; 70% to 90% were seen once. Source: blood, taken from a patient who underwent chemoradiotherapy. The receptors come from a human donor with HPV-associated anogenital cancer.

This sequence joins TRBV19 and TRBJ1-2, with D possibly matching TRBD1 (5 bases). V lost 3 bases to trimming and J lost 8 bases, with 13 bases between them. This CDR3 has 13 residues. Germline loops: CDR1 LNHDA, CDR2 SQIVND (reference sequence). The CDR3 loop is CASSIRQLSGYTF. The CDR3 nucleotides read TGTGCCAGTAGTATTCGACAGCTAAGCGGCTACACCTTC.

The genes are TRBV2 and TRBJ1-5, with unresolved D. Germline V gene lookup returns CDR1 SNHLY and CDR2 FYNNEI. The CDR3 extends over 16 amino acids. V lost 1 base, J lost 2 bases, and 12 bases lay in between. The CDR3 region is CASSEGVGGRNQPQHF. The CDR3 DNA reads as TGTGCCAGCAGTGAAGGCGTGGGAGGGCGCAATCAGCCCCAGCATTTT.

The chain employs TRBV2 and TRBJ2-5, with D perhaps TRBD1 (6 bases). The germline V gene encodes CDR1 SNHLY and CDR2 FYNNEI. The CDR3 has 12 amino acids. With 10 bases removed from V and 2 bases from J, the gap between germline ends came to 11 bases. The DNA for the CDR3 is TGTGCCATCCAGGGGACGCAAGAGACCCAGTACTTC. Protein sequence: CAIQGTQETQYF.

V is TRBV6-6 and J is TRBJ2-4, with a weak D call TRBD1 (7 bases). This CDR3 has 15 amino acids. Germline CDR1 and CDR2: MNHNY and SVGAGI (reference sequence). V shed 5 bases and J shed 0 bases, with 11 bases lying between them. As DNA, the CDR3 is TGTGCCAGCAGTCGACAGGGACTAGCCAAAAACATTCAGTACTTC. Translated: CASSRQGLAKNIQYF.

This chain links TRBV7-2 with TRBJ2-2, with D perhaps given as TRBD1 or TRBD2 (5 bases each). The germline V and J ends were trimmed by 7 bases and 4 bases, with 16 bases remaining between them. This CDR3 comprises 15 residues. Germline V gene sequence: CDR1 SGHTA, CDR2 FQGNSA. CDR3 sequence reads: CASTTGTRITGELFF. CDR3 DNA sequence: TGTGCCAGCACCACCGGGACGAGAATCACCGGGGAGCTGTTTTTT.

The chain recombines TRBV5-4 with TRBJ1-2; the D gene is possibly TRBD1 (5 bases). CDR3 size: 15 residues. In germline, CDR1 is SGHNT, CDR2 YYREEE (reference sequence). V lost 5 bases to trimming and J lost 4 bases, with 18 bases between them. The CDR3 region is CASRRTGTLTYGYTF. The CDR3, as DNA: TGTGCCAGCAGGCGAACCGGGACTCTAACCTATGGCTACACCTTC.

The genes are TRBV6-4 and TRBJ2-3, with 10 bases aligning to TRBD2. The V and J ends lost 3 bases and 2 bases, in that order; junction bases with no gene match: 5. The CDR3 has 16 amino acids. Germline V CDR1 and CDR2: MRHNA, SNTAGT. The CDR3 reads CASSEAAGGHTDTQYF. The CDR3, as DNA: TGTGCCAGCAGTGAAGCAGCGGGGGGGCACACAGATACGCAGTATTTT.

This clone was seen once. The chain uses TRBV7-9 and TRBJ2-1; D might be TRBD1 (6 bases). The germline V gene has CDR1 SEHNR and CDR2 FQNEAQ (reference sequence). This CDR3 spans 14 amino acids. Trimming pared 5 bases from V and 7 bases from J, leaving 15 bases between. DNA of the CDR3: TGTGCCAGCAGCAAGATGCACAGGGCGAATGAGCAGTTCTTC. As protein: CASSKMHRANEQFF.

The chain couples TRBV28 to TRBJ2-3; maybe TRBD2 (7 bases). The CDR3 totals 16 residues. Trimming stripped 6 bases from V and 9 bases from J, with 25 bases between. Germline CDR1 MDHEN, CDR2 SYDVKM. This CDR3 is CASRGVLGGPSATQYF. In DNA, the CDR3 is TGTGCCAGCAGGGGGGTTCTGGGGGGGCCCTCGGCCACGCAGTATTTT.

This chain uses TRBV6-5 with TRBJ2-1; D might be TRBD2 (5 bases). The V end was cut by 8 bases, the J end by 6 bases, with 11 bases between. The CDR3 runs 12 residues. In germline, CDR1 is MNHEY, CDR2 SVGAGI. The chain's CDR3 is CASSTGFNEQFF. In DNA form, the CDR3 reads TGTGCCAGCTCCACGGGGTTCAATGAGCAGTTCTTC.

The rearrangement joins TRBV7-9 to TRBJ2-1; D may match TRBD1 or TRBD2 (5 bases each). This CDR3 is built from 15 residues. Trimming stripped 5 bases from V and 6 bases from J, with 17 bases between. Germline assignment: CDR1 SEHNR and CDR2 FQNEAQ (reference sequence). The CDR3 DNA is TGTGCCAGCAGCCCCCCCAGAGGGCAGGGCAATGAGCAGTTCTTC. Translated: CASSPPRGQGNEQFF.

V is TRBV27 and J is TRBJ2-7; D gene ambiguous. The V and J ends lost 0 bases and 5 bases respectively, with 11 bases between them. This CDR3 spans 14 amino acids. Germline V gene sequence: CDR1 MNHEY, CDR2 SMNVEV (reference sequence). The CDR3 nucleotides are TGTGCCAGCAGTTTATCCCCCGGTAGCCACGAGCAGTACTTC. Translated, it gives CASSLSPGSHEQYF.

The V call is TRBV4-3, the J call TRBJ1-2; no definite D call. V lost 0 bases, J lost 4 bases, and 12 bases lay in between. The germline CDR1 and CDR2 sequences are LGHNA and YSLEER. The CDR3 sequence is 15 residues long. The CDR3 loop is CASSQELGQIYGYTF. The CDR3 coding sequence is TGCGCCAGCAGCCAAGAGCTGGGCCAGATCTATGGCTACACCTTC.

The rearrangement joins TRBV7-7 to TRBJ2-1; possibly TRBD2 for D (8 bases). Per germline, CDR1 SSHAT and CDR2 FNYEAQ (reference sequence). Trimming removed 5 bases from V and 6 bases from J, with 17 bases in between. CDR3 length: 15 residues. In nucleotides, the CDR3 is TGTGCCAGCAGCCTCGGGAGGGGGCCTCGCAATGAGCAGTTCTTC. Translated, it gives CASSLGRGPRNEQFF. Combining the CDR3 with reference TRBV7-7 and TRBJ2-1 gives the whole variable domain GAGVSQSPRYKVTKRGQDVTLRCDPISSHATLYWYQQALGQGPEFLTYFNYEAQPDKSGLPSDRFSAERPEGSISTLTIQRTEQRDSAMYRCASSLGRGPRNEQFFGPGTRLTVL.

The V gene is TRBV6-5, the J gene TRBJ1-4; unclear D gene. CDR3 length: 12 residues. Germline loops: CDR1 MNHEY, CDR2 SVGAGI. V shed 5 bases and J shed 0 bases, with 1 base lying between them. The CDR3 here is CASSTTNEKLFF. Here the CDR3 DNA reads TGTGCCAGCAGTACAACTAATGAAAAACTGTTTTTT.

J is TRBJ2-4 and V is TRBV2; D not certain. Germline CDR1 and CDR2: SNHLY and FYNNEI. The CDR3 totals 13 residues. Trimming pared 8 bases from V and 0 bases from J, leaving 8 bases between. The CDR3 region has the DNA TGTGCCAGCCTAGGTCTAGCCAAAAACATTCAGTACTTC. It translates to CASLGLAKNIQYF.

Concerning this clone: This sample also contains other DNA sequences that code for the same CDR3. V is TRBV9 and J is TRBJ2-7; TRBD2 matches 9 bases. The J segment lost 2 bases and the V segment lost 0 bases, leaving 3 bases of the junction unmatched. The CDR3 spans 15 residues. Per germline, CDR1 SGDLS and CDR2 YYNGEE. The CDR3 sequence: CASSVASGDAYEQYF. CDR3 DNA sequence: TGTGCCAGCAGCGTAGCTAGCGGGGATGCCTACGAGCAGTACTTC.

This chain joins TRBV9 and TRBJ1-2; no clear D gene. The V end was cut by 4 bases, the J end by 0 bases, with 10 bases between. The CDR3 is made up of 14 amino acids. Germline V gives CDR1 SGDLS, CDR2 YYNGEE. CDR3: CASSSRGANYGYTF. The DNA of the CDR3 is TGTGCCAGCAGCTCCCGGGGAGCTAACTATGGCTACACCTTC.

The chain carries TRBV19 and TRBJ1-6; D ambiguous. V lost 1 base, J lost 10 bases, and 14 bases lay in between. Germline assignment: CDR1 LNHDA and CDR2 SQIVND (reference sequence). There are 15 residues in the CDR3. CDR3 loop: CASSIVASRRSPLHF. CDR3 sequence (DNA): TGTGCCAGTAGTATAGTGGCCAGCCGACGATCACCCCTCCACTTT.

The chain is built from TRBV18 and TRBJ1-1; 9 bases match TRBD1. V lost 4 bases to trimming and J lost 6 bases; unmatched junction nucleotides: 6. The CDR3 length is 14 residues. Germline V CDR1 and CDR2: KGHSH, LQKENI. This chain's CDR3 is CASSQETGGPEAFF. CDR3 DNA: TGTGCCAGCTCACAAGAGACAGGGGGTCCTGAAGCTTTCTTT.

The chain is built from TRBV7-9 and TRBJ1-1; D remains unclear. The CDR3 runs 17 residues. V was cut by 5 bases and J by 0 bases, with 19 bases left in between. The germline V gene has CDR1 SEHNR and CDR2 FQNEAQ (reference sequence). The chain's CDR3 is CASSPQVLSALNTEAFF. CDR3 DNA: TGTGCCAGCAGCCCCCAGGTTCTATCAGCGTTGAACACTGAAGCTTTCTTT.

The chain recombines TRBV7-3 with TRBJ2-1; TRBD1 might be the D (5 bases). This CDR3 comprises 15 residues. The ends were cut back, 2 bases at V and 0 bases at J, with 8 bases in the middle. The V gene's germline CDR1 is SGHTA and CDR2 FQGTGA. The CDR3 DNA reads TGTGCCAGCAGCTTACAGGGAAGCTCCTACAATGAGCAGTTCTTC. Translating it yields CASSLQGSSYNEQFF.

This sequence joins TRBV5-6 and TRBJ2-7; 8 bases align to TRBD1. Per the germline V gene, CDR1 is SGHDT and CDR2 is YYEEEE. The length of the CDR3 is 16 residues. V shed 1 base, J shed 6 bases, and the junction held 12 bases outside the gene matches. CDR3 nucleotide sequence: TGTGCCAGCAGCTTGTTACGCGCGACAGGGGCAACCGAGCAGTACTTC. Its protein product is CASSLLRATGATEQYF.

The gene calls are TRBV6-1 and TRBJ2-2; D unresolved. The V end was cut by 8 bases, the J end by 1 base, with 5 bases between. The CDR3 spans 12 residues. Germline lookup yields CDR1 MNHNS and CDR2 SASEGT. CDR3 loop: CASSLNTGELFF. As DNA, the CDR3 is TGTGCCAGCTCACTGAACACCGGGGAGCTGTTTTTT.

This chain's CDR3 is CASSLGLGANTEAFF. CDR3 nucleotides: TGTGCCAGCAGCTTAGGGTTGGGGGCGAACACTGAAGCTTTCTTT. The chain couples TRBV7-9 to TRBJ1-1; possibly TRBD1 for D (6 bases). CDR1 is SEHNR, CDR2 FQNEAQ, per germline (reference sequence). The length of the CDR3 is 15 residues. Trimming shortened V by 1 base and J by 1 base, and 10 bases separated the two germline ends.

The CDR3 reads CASSSNRGLGGYTF. CDR3 nucleotide sequence: TGTGCCAGCAGTTCTAACAGGGGGCTTGGGGGCTACACCTTC. The chain has TRBV6-6 and TRBJ1-2; TRBD1 matches at 9 bases. The CDR3 is 14 residues long. The J segment lost 8 bases and the V segment lost 4 bases, leaving 8 bases of the junction unmatched. Germline assignment: CDR1 MNHNY and CDR2 SVGAGI (reference sequence).

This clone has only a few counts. The CDR3 loop is CASSLGQGASDGYTF. The CDR3 DNA follows: TGTGCCAGTAGTCTCGGACAGGGGGCTAGCGACGGCTACACCTTC. This rearrangement joins TRBV19 to TRBJ1-2; TRBD1 agrees at 11 bases. With 5 bases clipped from V and 8 bases from J, the junction kept 10 bases outside the gene matches. The CDR3 totals 15 residues. Germline CDR1 reads LNHDA; CDR2 reads SQIVND (reference sequence).

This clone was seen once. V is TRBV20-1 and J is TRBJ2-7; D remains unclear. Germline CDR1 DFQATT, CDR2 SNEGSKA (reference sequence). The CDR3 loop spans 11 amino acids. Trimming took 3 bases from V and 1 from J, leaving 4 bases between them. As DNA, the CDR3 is TGCAGTGCTAGCAGGTCCTACGAGCAGTACTTC. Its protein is CSASRSYEQYF.

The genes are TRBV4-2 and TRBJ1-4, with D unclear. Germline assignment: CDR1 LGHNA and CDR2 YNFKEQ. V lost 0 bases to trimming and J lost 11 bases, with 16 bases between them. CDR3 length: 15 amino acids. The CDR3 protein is CASSQDYDRSGKLFF. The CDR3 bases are TGTGCCAGCAGCCAAGATTACGACCGGTCGGGGAAACTGTTTTTT.

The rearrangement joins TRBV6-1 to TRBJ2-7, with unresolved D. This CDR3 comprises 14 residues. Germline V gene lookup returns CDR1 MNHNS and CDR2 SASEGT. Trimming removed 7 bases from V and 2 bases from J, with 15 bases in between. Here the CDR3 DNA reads TGTGCCAGCAAAAACCCTTTGTCCCCCTACGAGCAGTACTTC. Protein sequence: CASKNPLSPYEQYF.

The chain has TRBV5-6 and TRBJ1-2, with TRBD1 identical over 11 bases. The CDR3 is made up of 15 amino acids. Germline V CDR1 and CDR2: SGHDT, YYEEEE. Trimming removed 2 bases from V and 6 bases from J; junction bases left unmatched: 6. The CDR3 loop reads CASSFRTGGKDGYTF. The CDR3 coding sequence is TGTGCCAGCAGCTTCAGGACAGGGGGCAAGGATGGCTACACCTTC. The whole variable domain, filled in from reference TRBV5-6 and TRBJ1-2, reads DAGVTQSPTHLIKTRGQQVTLRCSPKSGHDTVSWYQQALGQGPQFIFQYYEEEERQRGNFPDRFSGHQFPNYSSELNVNALLLGDSALYLCASSFRTGGKDGYTFGSGTRLTVV.

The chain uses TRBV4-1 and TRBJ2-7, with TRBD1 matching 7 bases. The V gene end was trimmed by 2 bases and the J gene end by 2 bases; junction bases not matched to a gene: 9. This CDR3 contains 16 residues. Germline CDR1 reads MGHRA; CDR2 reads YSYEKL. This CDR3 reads CASSQPRRGTAYEQYF. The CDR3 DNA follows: TGCGCCAGCAGCCAACCTCGAAGGGGGACAGCCTACGAGCAGTACTTC.